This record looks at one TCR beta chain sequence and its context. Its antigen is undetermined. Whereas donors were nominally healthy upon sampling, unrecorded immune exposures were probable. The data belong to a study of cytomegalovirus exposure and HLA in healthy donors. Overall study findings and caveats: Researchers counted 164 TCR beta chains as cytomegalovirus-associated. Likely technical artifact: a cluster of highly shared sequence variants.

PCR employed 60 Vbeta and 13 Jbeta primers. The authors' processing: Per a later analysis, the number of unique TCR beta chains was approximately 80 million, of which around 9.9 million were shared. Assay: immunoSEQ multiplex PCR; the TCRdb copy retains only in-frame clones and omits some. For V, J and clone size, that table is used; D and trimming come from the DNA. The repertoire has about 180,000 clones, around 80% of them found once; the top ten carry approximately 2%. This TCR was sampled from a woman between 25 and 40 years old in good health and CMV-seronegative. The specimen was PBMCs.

The CDR3 here is CASRGRNYGYTF. In nucleotides, the CDR3 is TGTGCCAGCAGAGGGAGAAACTATGGCTACACCTTC. The chain combines TRBV6-1 with TRBJ1-2; D call uncertain. CDR3 size: 12 residues. Per germline, CDR1 MNHNS and CDR2 SASEGT. Trimming stripped 6 bases from V and 2 bases from J, with 7 bases between.